The 3 T cell receptor beta chains presented below share a single source sample, sequenced in a study of blood T cell repertoires in COVID-19. Method: immunoSEQ multiplex PCR; TCRdb's copy keeps in-frame clones and lacks some. The sample consists of just under 250,000 clones, 80% to 90% of them appearing once. The sample comprised PBMCs or T cells enriched from blood (not recorded which). The source of these receptors is a woman aged 30 to 39 who had recovered from COVID-19.

The V gene is TRBV19, the J gene TRBJ2-7; D might be TRBD2 (6 bases). The CDR3 sequence is 16 residues long. V gave up 3 bases and J gave up 2 bases, with 17 bases separating them. Germline V gene lookup returns CDR1 LNHDA and CDR2 SQIVND (reference sequence). Here the CDR3 reads CASSINSGGTPYEQYF. CDR3 sequence (DNA): TGTGCCAGTAGTATCAATTCTGGCGGGACGCCCTACGAGCAGTACTTC.

This chain connects TRBV12-3 or TRBV12-4 to TRBJ2-1; 7 nucleotides align to TRBD2. CDR3 length equals 13 residues. The V gene end was trimmed by 3 bases and the J gene end by 12 bases; junction bases not matched to a gene: 8. CDR3: CASSFGAGDRQFF. Here the CDR3 DNA reads TGTGCCAGCAGTTTTGGGGCGGGAGACAGGCAGTTCTTC.

This clone was found once. The CDR3 DNA sequence: TGCGCCAGCAAAGTCACCGCCAGGGGAGAGGTGGCCTATGGCTACACCTTC. Its protein product is CASKVTARGEVAYGYTF. This chain uses TRBV4-1 with TRBJ1-2, with D possibly being TRBD1 (6 bases). Germline loops: CDR1 MGHRA, CDR2 YSYEKL. V lost 7 bases and J lost 4, with 25 bases in between. CDR3 size: 17 residues.